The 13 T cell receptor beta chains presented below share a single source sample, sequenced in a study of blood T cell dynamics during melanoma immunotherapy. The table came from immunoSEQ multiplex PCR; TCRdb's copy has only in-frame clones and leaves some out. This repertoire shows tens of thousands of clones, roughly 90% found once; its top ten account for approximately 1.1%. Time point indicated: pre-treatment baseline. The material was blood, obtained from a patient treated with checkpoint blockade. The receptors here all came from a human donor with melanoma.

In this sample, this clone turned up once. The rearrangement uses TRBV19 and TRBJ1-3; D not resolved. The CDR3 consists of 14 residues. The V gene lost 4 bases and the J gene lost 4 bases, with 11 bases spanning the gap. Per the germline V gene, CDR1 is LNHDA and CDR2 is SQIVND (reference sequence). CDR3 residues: CASSSRQDGNTIYF. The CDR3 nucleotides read TGTGCCAGTAGTAGTCGGCAGGACGGAAACACCATATATTTT.

This chain's CDR3 is CASSPLGQGADEQYF. CDR3 DNA sequence: TGTGCCAGCAGCCCCCTCGGGCAGGGGGCGGACGAGCAGTACTTC. The rearrangement uses TRBV7-3 and TRBJ2-7; TRBD1 matches 8 bases. The ends lost 5 bases at V and 5 bases at J; junction bases unmatched: 11. Germline V lookup: CDR1 SGHTA, CDR2 FQGTGA. This CDR3 is 15 amino acids long.

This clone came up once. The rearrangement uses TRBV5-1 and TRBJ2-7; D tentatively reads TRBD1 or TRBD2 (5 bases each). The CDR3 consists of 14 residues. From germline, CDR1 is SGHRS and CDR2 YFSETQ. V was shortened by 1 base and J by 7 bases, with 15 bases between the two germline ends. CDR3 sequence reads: CASSLSGTIGEQYF. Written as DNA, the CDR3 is TGCGCCAGCAGCTTGTCCGGGACGATTGGGGAGCAGTACTTC.

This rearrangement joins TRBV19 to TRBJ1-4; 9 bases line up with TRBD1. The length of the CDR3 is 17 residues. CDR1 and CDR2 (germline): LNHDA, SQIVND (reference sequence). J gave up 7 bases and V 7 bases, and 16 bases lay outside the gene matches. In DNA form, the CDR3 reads TGTGCCAGTACCTCACTCTCCAGCTGGACAGGGGTTGAAAAACTGTTTTTT. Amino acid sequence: CASTSLSSWTGVEKLFF.

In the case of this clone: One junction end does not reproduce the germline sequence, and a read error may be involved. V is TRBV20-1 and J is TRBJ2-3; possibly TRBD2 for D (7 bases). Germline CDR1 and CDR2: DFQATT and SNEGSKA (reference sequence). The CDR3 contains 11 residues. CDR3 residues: CSAKGGTLNSF. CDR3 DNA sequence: TGCAGTGCTAAGGGGGGGACCTTAAACTCTTTT.

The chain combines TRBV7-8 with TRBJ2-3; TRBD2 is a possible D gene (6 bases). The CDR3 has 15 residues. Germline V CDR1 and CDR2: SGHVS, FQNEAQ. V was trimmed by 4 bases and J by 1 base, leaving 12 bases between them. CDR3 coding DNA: TGTGCCAGCAGCTGGGGGACGGGGGGCACAGATACGCAGTATTTT. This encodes CASSWGTGGTDTQYF.

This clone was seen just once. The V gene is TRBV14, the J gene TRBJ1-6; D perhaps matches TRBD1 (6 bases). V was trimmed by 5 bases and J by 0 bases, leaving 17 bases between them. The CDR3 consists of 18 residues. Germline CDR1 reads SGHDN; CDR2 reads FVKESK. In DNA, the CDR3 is TGTGCCAGCAGCTTCAAGACAGGCCCGAGCTCCTATAATTCACCCCTCCACTTT. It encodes CASSFKTGPSSYNSPLHF.

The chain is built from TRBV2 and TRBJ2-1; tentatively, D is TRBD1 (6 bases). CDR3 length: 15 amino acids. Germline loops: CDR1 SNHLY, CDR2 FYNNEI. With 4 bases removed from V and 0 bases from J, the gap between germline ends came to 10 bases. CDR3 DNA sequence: TGTGCCAGCAGTGGGGGGCAGGCCTCCTACAATGAGCAGTTCTTC. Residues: CASSGGQASYNEQFF.

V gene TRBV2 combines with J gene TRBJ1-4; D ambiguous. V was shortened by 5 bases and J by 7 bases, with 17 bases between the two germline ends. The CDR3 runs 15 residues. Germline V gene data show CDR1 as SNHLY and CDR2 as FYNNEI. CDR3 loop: CASSQQGSPVEKLFF. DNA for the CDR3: TGTGCCAGCAGTCAACAAGGATCTCCAGTTGAAAAACTGTTTTTT.

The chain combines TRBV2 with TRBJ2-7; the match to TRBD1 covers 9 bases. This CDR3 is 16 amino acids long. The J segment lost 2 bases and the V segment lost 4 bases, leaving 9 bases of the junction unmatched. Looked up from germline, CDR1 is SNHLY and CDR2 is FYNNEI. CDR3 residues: CASSVSGTGFTYEQYF. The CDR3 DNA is TGTGCCAGCAGTGTTTCCGGGACAGGGTTCACCTACGAGCAGTACTTC.

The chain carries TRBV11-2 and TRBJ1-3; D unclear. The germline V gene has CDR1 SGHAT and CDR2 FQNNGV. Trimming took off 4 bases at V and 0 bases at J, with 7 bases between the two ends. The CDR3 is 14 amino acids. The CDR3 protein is CASSSLISGNTIYF. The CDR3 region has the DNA TGTGCCAGCAGCTCCCTAATCTCTGGAAACACCATATATTTT.

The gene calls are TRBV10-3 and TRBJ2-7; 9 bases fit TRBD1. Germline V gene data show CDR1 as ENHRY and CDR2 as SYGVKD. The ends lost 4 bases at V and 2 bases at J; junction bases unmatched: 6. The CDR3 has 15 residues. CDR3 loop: CAISGGTGLTYEQYF. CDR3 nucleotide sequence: TGTGCCATCAGTGGAGGGACAGGGCTGACCTACGAGCAGTACTTC.

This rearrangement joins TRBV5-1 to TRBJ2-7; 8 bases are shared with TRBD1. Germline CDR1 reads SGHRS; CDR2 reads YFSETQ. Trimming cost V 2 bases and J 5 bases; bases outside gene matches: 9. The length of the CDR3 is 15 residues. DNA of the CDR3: TGCGCCAGCAGCTTCGGGGCAGGGGGCAGTAACGAGCAGTACTTC. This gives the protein CASSFGAGGSNEQYF.